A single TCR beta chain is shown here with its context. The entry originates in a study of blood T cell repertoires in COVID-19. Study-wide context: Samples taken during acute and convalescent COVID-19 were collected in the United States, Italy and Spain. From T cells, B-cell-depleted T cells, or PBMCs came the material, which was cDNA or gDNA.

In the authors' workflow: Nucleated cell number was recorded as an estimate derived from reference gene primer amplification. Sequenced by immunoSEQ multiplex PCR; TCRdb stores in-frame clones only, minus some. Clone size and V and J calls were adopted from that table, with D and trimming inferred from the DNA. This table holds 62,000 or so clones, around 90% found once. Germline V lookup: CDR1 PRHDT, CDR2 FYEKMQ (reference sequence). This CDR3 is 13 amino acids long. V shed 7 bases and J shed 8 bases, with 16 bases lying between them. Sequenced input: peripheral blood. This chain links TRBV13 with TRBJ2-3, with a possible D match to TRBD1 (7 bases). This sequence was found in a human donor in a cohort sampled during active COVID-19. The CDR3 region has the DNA TGTGCCAGCACCCGCAGGGGGGTAGGTACGCAGTATTTT. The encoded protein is CASTRRGVGTQYF.